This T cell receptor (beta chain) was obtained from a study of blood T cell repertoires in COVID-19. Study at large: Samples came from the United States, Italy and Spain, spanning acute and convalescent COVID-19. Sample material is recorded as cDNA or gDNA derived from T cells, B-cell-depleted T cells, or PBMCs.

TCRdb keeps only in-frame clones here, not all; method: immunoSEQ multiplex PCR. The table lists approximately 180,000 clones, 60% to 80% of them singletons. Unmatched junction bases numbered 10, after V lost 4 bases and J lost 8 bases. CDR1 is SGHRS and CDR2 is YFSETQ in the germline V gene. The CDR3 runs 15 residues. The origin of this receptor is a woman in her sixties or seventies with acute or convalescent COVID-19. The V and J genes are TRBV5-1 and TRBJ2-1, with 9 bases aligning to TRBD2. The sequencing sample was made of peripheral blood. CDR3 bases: TGCGCCAGCAGCCAGACTAGCGGTTCCCCCGATGAGCAGTTCTTC. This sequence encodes CASSQTSGSPDEQFF. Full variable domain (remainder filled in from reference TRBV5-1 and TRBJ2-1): KAGVTQTPRYLIKTRGQQVTLSCSPISGHRSVSWYQQTPGQGLQFLFEYFSETQRNKGNFPGRFSGRQFSNSRSEMNVSTLELGDSALYLCASSQTSGSPDEQFFGPGTRLTVL.